The T cell receptor (beta chain) under discussion was sequenced for a study of blood T cell repertoires in COVID-19. Turning to the study itself: The United States, Italy and Spain provided the acute and convalescent COVID-19 samples. The analysed material was cDNA or gDNA that came from T cells, B-cell-depleted T cells, or PBMCs.

As handled by the study authors: Amplification of reference gene primers provided the estimated nucleated cell counts. Data came from immunoSEQ multiplex PCR; TCRdb stores just in-frame clones and leaves some out. V, J and clone size are taken as reported in that table, and D and trimming were inferred from the DNA itself. The sample yields 150,000 or so clones, approximately 88% seen once. Looked up from germline, CDR1 is SGHTA and CDR2 is FQGNSA. The CDR3 totals 14 residues. Trimming left V 7 bases short and J 2 bases short, with 15 bases between. This clonotype was obtained from a human donor in a cohort sampled during active COVID-19. The specimen was peripheral blood. The chain is built from TRBV7-2 and TRBJ2-7; D not certain. As DNA, the CDR3 is TGTGCCAGCACTATCGATGGGCTTGCCTACGAGCAGTACTTC. This codes for CASTIDGLAYEQYF.